The 27 T cell receptor beta chains presented below share a single source sample, sequenced in a study of T cells in women clearing cervical HPV infection. Using immunoSEQ multiplex PCR, the repertoire was profiled, and TCRdb retains in-frame clones only, with some absent. The sample has 30,000 to 45,000 clones. Sequenced sample: blood buffy coat. These receptors were taken from a woman between 18 and 70 years old with a cervical HPV16 infection that either progressed to CIN3+ or cleared (not recorded which).

As for this clone: The read is 3 residues too short to cover the CDR3 end, so that end is filled in from the germline J gene. This chain uses TRBV20-1 with TRBJ1-2, with D possibly matching TRBD1 (6 bases). Deletions cut 6 bases from V and 4 bases from J, with 15 bases between. The CDR3 extends over 13 amino acids. Germline-derived CDR1 and CDR2 are DFQATT and SNEGSKA (reference sequence). The DNA read from the CDR3 is TGCAGTGCAGCAGGGGCCGCCCCCTATGGC. Its protein product is CSAAGAAPYG. The CDR3 reads in full as CSAAGAAPYGYTF.

As to this clone: The read comes to an end 3 residues before the CDR3 does, leaving the germline J gene to fill in the end. The chain combines TRBV11-2 with TRBJ2-5; 11 positions agree with TRBD2. Per germline, CDR1 SGHAT and CDR2 FQNNGV. The CDR3 is made up of 15 amino acids. The V and J ends lost 3 bases and 1 base, in that order; junction bases with no gene match: 1. CDR3 DNA, as far as it was read: TGTGCCAGCAGCTTTAGCGGGGGGGCCCAAGAGACC. Translation: CASSFSGGAQET. The whole CDR3 is CASSFSGGAQETQYF.

CDR3 bases read: TGTGCCAGCAGCCGCGATACAGGGAGAGCCTACGAC. This translates into CASSRDTGRAYD. The CDR3 in full is CASSRDTGRAYDYTF. The J gene is TRBJ1-2, the V gene TRBV7-2, with D possibly matching TRBD1 (6 bases). The sequence runs out 3 residues before the end of the CDR3; the remainder is reconstructed from the germline J gene. The CDR3 is made up of 15 amino acids. CDR1 is SGHTA and CDR2 is FQGNSA in the germline V gene. Together with reference TRBV7-2 and TRBJ1-2, the CDR3 gives the full variable domain: GAGVSQSPSNKVTEKGKDVELRCDPISGHTALYWYRQSLGQGLEFLIYFQGNSAPDKSGLPSDRFSAERTGGSVSTLTIQRTQQEDSAVYLCASSRDTGRAYDYTFGSGTRLTVV.

Remarks on this clone: The missing CDR3 end, 3 residues past where the read stops, is filled in from the germline J gene. The chain joins TRBV19 to TRBJ1-4, with D possibly being TRBD1 (5 bases). Per the germline V gene, CDR1 is LNHDA and CDR2 is SQIVND (reference sequence). This CDR3 spans 16 amino acids. The V end lost 0 bases, the J end lost 8 bases, and 16 bases lay between the germline ends. CDR3 sequence: CASSIEVGQGTEKLFF. Partial CDR3 DNA: TGTGCCAGTAGTATAGAAGTCGGGCAGGGCACGGAAAAA.

With respect to this clone: The read terminates 3 residues before the CDR3 end, so the remaining end is supplied by the germline J gene. V is TRBV19 and J is TRBJ1-1, with a possible D match to TRBD1 (5 bases). The CDR3 is 14 residues long. The V gene's germline CDR1 is LNHDA and CDR2 SQIVND (reference sequence). Trimming removed 4 bases from V and 1 base from J, with 10 bases in between. The CDR3 reads CASSTRTQNTEAFF. The sequenced CDR3 bases are TGTGCCAGTAGTACTAGGACACAGAACACTGAA. The complete variable domain, with remaining parts taken from reference TRBV19 and TRBJ1-1, reads DGGITQSPKYLFRKEGQNVTLSCEQNLNHDAMYWYRQDPGQGLRLIYYSQIVNDFQKGDIAEGYSVSREKKESFPLTVTSAQKNPTAFYLCASSTRTQNTEAFFGQGTRLTVV.

Of note for this clone: Read sequence stops 3 residues before the CDR3 end, and the germline J gene provides the missing end. The rearrangement uses TRBV5-1 and TRBJ2-5; 8 nucleotides match TRBD2. From germline, CDR1 is SGHRS and CDR2 YFSETQ. J was trimmed by 1 base and V by 0 bases; bases with no gene match: 5. This CDR3 comprises 16 residues. CDR3 DNA (partial): TGCGCCAGCAGCTTGGGTAATCGGGGGGGCCAAGAGACC. Translated: CASSLGNRGGQET. The whole CDR3 protein is CASSLGNRGGQETQYF.

Of note for this clone: The read terminates 3 residues ahead of where the CDR3 ends, so the germline J gene completes it. The chain combines TRBV12-5 with TRBJ2-1; 10 bases fit TRBD1. The junction had 7 bases not matched to a gene; V was cut back by 5 bases and J by 6 bases. The CDR3 extends over 15 amino acids. The V gene's germline CDR1 is LGHNT and CDR2 FRNRAP. CDR3 in amino acids: CASGQGTGVGNEQFF. The sequenced CDR3 bases are TGTGCTAGTGGTCAAGGGACAGGGGTTGGCAATGAG.

The CDR3 protein is CSARGTNSYEQYF. CDR3 bases read: TGCAGTGCCCGAGGCACTAACTCCTACGAG. The chain couples TRBV20-1 to TRBJ2-7; D gene uncertain. The CDR3 is cut off 3 residues early in the read; its end comes from the germline J gene. CDR1 and CDR2 from the germline V gene are DFQATT and SNEGSKA (reference sequence). V dropped 6 bases and J dropped 0 bases, with 12 bases sitting between them. This CDR3 region has 13 residues.

Comment on this clone: With the read ending 3 residues before the CDR3 end, the germline J gene is used to fill in that end. This sequence joins TRBV7-6 and TRBJ2-3; the match to TRBD2 covers 12 bases. Looked up from germline, CDR1 is SGHVS and CDR2 is FNYEAQ. This CDR3 is built from 16 residues. Partial CDR3 DNA: TGTGCCAGCAGCTTACTAGCGGGGGGGCTACAAGAGACG. Amino acids: CASSLLAGGLQET. The full CDR3 is CASSLLAGGLQETQYF.

As to this clone: The CDR3 is cut off 3 residues early in the read; its end comes from the germline J gene. V gene TRBV5-4 combines with J gene TRBJ2-7; D remains unclear. The V gene lost 3 bases and the J gene lost 2 bases, with 9 bases spanning the gap. The CDR3 consists of 13 residues. Germline-derived CDR1 and CDR2 are SGHNT and YYREEE (reference sequence). CDR3 amino acids: CASSSSPTYEQYF. CDR3 DNA, as far as it was read: TGTGCCAGCAGCTCTTCCCCTACCTACGAG.

As to this clone: The CDR3 end lies 3 residues beyond the end of the read and is filled in from the germline J gene. The V gene is TRBV7-8, the J gene TRBJ2-2; D unresolved. The V gene's germline CDR1 is SGHVS and CDR2 FQNEAQ. The CDR3 consists of 13 residues. The germline V and J ends were trimmed by 1 base and 5 bases, with 5 bases remaining between them. CDR3 bases read: TGTGCCAGCAGCTTAGTAGATACCGGGGAG. Its protein is CASSLVDTGE. The entire CDR3 reads CASSLVDTGELFF. Full variable domain (outside the CDR3, taken from reference TRBV7-8 and TRBJ2-2): GAGVSQSPRYKVAKRGQDVALRCDPISGHVSLFWYQQALGQGPEFLTYFQNEAQLDKSGLPSDRFFAERPEGSVSTLKIQRTQQEDSAVYLCASSLVDTGELFFGEGSRLTVL.

Comment on this clone: The CDR3 is cut off 3 residues early in the read; its end comes from the germline J gene. The gene calls are TRBV18 and TRBJ1-1, with D possibly being TRBD1 (6 bases). Trimming stripped 2 bases from V and 4 bases from J, with 14 bases between. The germline gives CDR1 KGHSH, CDR2 LQKENI. CDR3 size: 15 residues. CDR3 DNA, as far as it was read: TGTGCCAGCTCACCAAACAGGGAGTGGGGCACTGAA. It yields the protein CASSPNREWGTE. The complete CDR3 reads CASSPNREWGTEAFF.

Concerning this clone itself: Read data end 3 residues before the CDR3 end; the end is taken from the germline J gene. The chain couples TRBV7-9 to TRBJ2-3, with D perhaps matching TRBD2 (6 bases). The germline V gene has CDR1 SEHNR and CDR2 FQNEAQ (reference sequence). This CDR3 comprises 15 residues. CDR3 DNA (partial): TGTGCCAGCAGCTTATTGGGACTGGGAGGTGGGACG. Its protein product is CASSLLGLGGGT. The whole CDR3 sequence reads CASSLLGLGGGTQYF. The full variable domain, completed using reference TRBV7-9 and TRBJ2-3, is DTGVSQNPRHKITKRGQNVTFRCDPISEHNRLYWYRQTLGQGPEFLTYFQNEAQLEKSRLLSDRFSAERPKGSFSTLEIQRTEQGDSAMYLCASSLLGLGGGTQYFGPGTRLTVL.

CDR3 bases read: TGCAGCGTTGGAGACAACTCCTACGAG. This gives the protein CSVGDNSYE. The CDR3 reads in full as CSVGDNSYEQYF. This sequence joins TRBV29-1 and TRBJ2-7; D is ambiguous. The read is 3 residues too short to cover the CDR3 end, so that end is filled in from the germline J gene. The CDR3 length is 12 residues. Germline CDR1 is SQVTM and CDR2 is ANQGSEA. Trimming removed 4 bases from V and 0 bases from J, with 7 bases in between.

With respect to this clone: The CDR3 end is not reached by the read, which stops 3 residues before it; the germline J gene fills it in. The V gene is TRBV30, the J gene TRBJ1-2, with 7 nucleotides matching TRBD1. CDR1 GTSNPN and CDR2 SVGIG come from the germline V gene (reference sequence). This CDR3 is built from 13 residues. Trimming took 3 bases from V and 4 from J; bases not matched to a gene: 5. The CDR3 bases that were read are TGTGCCTGGAGGTCAGGGGGTATCTATGGC. Protein sequence: CAWRSGGIYG. The CDR3 reads in full as CAWRSGGIYGYTF.

As regards this clone: The read stops 3 residues short of the end of the CDR3; the missing end is completed from the germline J gene. The J gene is TRBJ1-1, the V gene TRBV28; the match to TRBD1 covers 8 bases. J gave up 5 bases and V 2 bases, and 4 bases lay outside the gene matches. Germline assignment: CDR1 MDHEN and CDR2 SYDVKM. The CDR3 extends over 14 amino acids. CDR3: CASSLQGARTEAFF. The DNA read from the CDR3 is TGTGCCAGCAGTTTACAGGGGGCGCGGACTGAA.

The sequenced CDR3 bases are TGTGCCAGCAGTGATTACAGAGAAGAGACG. This encodes CASSDYREET. The full CDR3 protein reads CASSDYREETQYF. The V call is TRBV6-1, the J call TRBJ2-3, with D uncertain. The missing CDR3 end, 3 residues past where the read stops, is filled in from the germline J gene. This CDR3 spans 13 amino acids. Germline CDR1 and CDR2: MNHNS and SASEGT.

CDR3 bases read: TGTGCCTGGAGTGTAGGCGTCCAGGGATGGGGGGAG. Its translation is CAWSVGVQGWGE. The entire CDR3 reads CAWSVGVQGWGELFF. The chain combines TRBV30 with TRBJ2-2; tentative D call: TRBD1 (5 bases). The CDR3 is cut off 3 residues early in the read; its end comes from the germline J gene. From germline, CDR1 is GTSNPN and CDR2 SVGIG (reference sequence). This CDR3 is built from 15 residues. The V gene lost 0 bases and the J gene lost 8 bases, with 16 bases spanning the gap. Together with reference TRBV30 and TRBJ2-2, the CDR3 gives the full variable domain: SQTIHQWPATLVQPVGSPLSLECTVEGTSNPNLYWYRQAAGRGLQLLFYSVGIGQISSEVPQNLSASRPQDRQFILSSKKLLLSDSGFYLCAWSVGVQGWGELFFGEGSRLTVL.

The CDR3 spells CASSVGTANYGYTF. The DNA read from the CDR3 is TGTGCCAGCAGCGTCGGGACAGCTAACTATGGC. The chain combines TRBV7-9 with TRBJ1-2; 7 bases line up with TRBD1. With the read ending 3 residues before the CDR3 end, the germline J gene is used to fill in that end. This CDR3 spans 14 amino acids. Per germline, CDR1 SEHNR and CDR2 FQNEAQ (reference sequence). The trim removed 5 bases at V and 0 bases at J, leaving 3 bases unmatched.

Turning to this clone: The read is 3 residues too short to cover the CDR3 end, so that end is filled in from the germline J gene. The genes are TRBV19 and TRBJ2-7; the match to TRBD1 covers 9 bases. Germline V gene data show CDR1 as LNHDA and CDR2 as SQIVND (reference sequence). With V trimmed by 8 bases and J by 3 bases, 11 bases remained unmatched. The CDR3 extends over 15 amino acids. CDR3: CASSRDGTGFYEQYF. CDR3 DNA (partial): TGTGCCAGTTCTAGGGACGGGACAGGGTTCTACGAG.

Turning to this clone: The read terminates 3 residues before the CDR3 end, so the remaining end is supplied by the germline J gene. This chain joins TRBV19 and TRBJ2-1; TRBD2 matches 11 bases. V dropped 3 bases and J dropped 2; count of bases not matched to a gene: 0. This CDR3 comprises 15 residues. Germline V CDR1 and CDR2: LNHDA, SQIVND (reference sequence). CDR3 DNA (partial): TGTGCCAGTAGTATGACTAGCGGGGCCTACAATGAG. Protein product: CASSMTSGAYNE. The whole CDR3 region reads CASSMTSGAYNEQFF.

The CDR3 DNA, read in part, is TGTGCCAGCAGCCAGGGTTTTTGGAGCGGGGGGACCACCGGGGAG. Protein product: CASSQGFWSGGTTGE. The whole CDR3 region reads CASSQGFWSGGTTGELFF. V is TRBV4-2 and J is TRBJ2-2, with 9 nucleotides matching TRBD2. The DNA ends 3 residues before the CDR3 does, and the rest of the CDR3 is filled in from the germline J gene. The germline V gene has CDR1 LGHNA and CDR2 YNFKEQ. V gave up 3 bases and J gave up 4 bases; unmatched junction bases: 12. There are 18 residues in the CDR3.

Turning to this clone: The read ends 3 residues shy of where the CDR3 ends; the end is completed using the germline J gene. The chain is built from TRBV19 and TRBJ1-4; 7 bases fit TRBD1. Looked up from germline, CDR1 is LNHDA and CDR2 is SQIVND (reference sequence). CDR3 length: 14 amino acids. Incomplete CDR3 DNA: TGTGCCAGTAGTGACAGGGTCGGAAATTCACCA. Its protein is CASSDRVGNSP. Given in full, the CDR3 is CASSDRVGNSPLFF.

In the case of this clone: The observed sequence ends 3 residues before the CDR3 terminus, with the missing tail filled in from the germline J gene. The rearrangement uses TRBV7-2 and TRBJ1-2, with D uncertain. The CDR3 loop spans 14 amino acids. Germline V lookup: CDR1 SGHTA, CDR2 FQGNSA. The DNA read from the CDR3 is TGTGCCAGCAGCTCGGTGCTAGCGGGGTACGAC. Residues: CASSSVLAGYD. The whole CDR3 region reads CASSSVLAGYDYTF.

Worth noting for this clone: The read halts 3 residues ahead of the CDR3 end, with the missing end drawn from the germline J gene. This rearrangement joins TRBV19 to TRBJ1-2, with 7 bases identical to TRBD1. V was clipped by 7 bases and J by 6 bases; unmatched bases: 11. Germline V gene sequence: CDR1 LNHDA, CDR2 SQIVND (reference sequence). The CDR3 spans 14 residues. The CDR3 reads CASTSLGRGDGYTF. Incomplete CDR3 DNA: TGTGCCAGTACCTCGTTGGGCAGGGGGGATGGC.

Worth noting for this clone: Coverage ceases 3 residues before the CDR3 finishes, and the germline J gene fills in the end. The genes are TRBV4-1 and TRBJ1-4, with a weak D call TRBD1 (5 bases). Germline values: CDR1 MGHRA, CDR2 YSYEKL. The ends were cut back, 0 bases at V and 6 bases at J, with 17 bases in the middle. The CDR3 contains 17 residues. The chain's CDR3 is CASSQEDEGRGDEKLFF. Partial CDR3 DNA: TGCGCCAGCAGCCAAGAAGACGAAGGGAGAGGGGATGAAAAA.

This CDR3 is CSAGQPGGEKLFF. The DNA read from the CDR3 is TGCAGTGCAGGACAACCCGGGGGTGAAAAA. The V call is TRBV20-1, the J call TRBJ1-4, with a weak D call TRBD1 (5 bases). The read finishes 3 residues shy of the CDR3 end, and the germline J gene is used to complete it. Per germline, CDR1 DFQATT and CDR2 SNEGSKA (reference sequence). This CDR3 is 13 amino acids long. The V end lost 6 bases, the J end lost 7 bases, and 15 bases lay between the germline ends.